A single sample gave rise to the 20 T cell receptor beta chains below, sequenced in a study of post-analysis software for immune sequencing data. Study-level points and caveats: The five TRBV segments detected at higher frequency in patients than in controls included TRBV5-6, TRBV5-1 and TRBV20-1.

cDNA libraries of TCR beta carried unique molecular identifiers. TCRdb re-called the PCR reads through MiXCR, storing one row per CDR3 protein. The sample lists roughly 400,000 distinct CDR3 sequences, more than 30% occurring once. For these TCRs, the target antigens are not known. Sample: blood. These receptor sequences come from a girl aged 2-9 years with multiple sclerosis.

V usage is TRBV29-1 and J usage is TRBJ2-1, with 10 bases lining up with TRBD2. Germline trimming cut 6 bases from V and 5 bases from J; bases unmatched to any gene: 4. In germline, CDR1 is SQVTM, CDR2 ANQGSEA. The CDR3 is made up of 13 amino acids. The CDR3 here is CSVIAGGHNEQFF. CDR3 sequence (DNA): TGCAGCGTCATAGCGGGAGGTCACAATGAGCAGTTCTTC.

The chain links TRBV7-3 to TRBJ2-1, with 15 bases matching TRBD2. The CDR3 extends over 17 amino acids. Looked up from germline, CDR1 is SGHTA and CDR2 is FQGTGA. After removal of 2 bases from V and 6 bases from J, the junction contained 5 bases not matched to a gene. CDR3 nucleotide sequence: TGTGCCAGCAGCTTAGGACTAGCGGGGGGGCCGGGCAATGAGCAGTTCTTC. Translated, it gives CASSLGLAGGPGNEQFF.

This clonotype has a handful of counts. V and J are TRBV7-6 and TRBJ2-1, with unresolved D. CDR1 SGHVS and CDR2 FNYEAQ come from the germline V gene. Trimming removed 0 bases from V and 5 bases from J, with 5 bases in between. The length of the CDR3 is 13 residues. The CDR3 DNA sequence: TGTGCCAGCAGCTTAGCGCGGCACAATGAGCAGTTCTTC. Residues: CASSLARHNEQFF.

This clonotype was counted a single time. The chain employs TRBV7-3 and TRBJ1-1; 7 bases map to TRBD1. V shed 5 bases, J shed 5 bases, and the junction held 2 bases outside the gene matches. Germline lookup yields CDR1 SGHTA and CDR2 FQGTGA. This CDR3 contains 12 residues. CDR3 residues: CASSGTVTEAFF. The CDR3 region has the DNA TGTGCCAGCAGCGGGACAGTGACTGAAGCTTTCTTT.

The chain uses TRBV14 and TRBJ1-2; tentative D call: TRBD1 (6 bases). The CDR3 covers 14 residues. From germline, CDR1 is SGHDN and CDR2 FVKESK. Trimming shortened V by 4 bases and J by 5 bases, and 14 bases separated the two germline ends. The CDR3 loop reads CASSPRLTGYGYTF. The CDR3 nucleotides read TGTGCCAGCAGCCCACGCTTGACAGGATATGGCTACACCTTC.

This clonotype turned up a few times. The chain employs TRBV5-1 and TRBJ2-7; TRBD2 matches 9 bases. Germline CDR1 and CDR2: SGHRS and YFSETQ. Trimming removed 0 bases from V and 0 bases from J; junction bases left unmatched: 1. This CDR3 comprises 15 residues. The CDR3 bases are TGCGCCAGCAGCTTGGCTAGCGGGGCCTCCTACGAGCAGTACTTC. Protein: CASSLASGASYEQYF.

The chain employs TRBV28 and TRBJ2-7, with D possibly being TRBD1 (6 bases). V lost 10 bases and J 2 bases, leaving 18 bases between the germline ends. The length of the CDR3 is 14 residues. Germline CDR1 MDHEN, CDR2 SYDVKM. CDR3 sequence reads: CATTGAGATYEQYF. Written as DNA, the CDR3 is TGTGCCACCACCGGGGCAGGGGCCACCTACGAGCAGTACTTC.

The V gene is TRBV7-7, the J gene TRBJ2-1; TRBD2 is a possible D gene (7 bases). The CDR3 sequence is 15 residues long. The V end lost 1 base, the J end lost 13 bases, and 20 bases lay between the germline ends. In germline, CDR1 is SSHAT, CDR2 FNYEAQ (reference sequence). The CDR3 here is CASSLVGGGEETQFF. Written as DNA, the CDR3 is TGTGCCAGCAGCTTAGTAGGGGGAGGGGAGGAGACCCAGTTCTTC.

The chain links TRBV6-1 to TRBJ1-1, with 10 nucleotides matching TRBD1. Germline trimming cut 6 bases from V and 1 base from J; bases unmatched to any gene: 5. The CDR3 is 15 amino acids. CDR1 and CDR2 (germline): MNHNS, SASEGT. For the CDR3, the DNA is TGTGCCAGCAGCGAATGGACAGGGGGGAACACTGAAGCTTTCTTT. Protein sequence: CASSEWTGGNTEAFF.

The rearrangement links TRBV6-5 to TRBJ2-3; 8 nucleotides agree with TRBD2. Trimming took 6 bases from V and 4 from J; bases not matched to a gene: 6. CDR3 length: 14 residues. The germline V gene encodes CDR1 MNHEY and CDR2 SVGAGI. CDR3 sequence reads: CASSPAGGPDTQYF. The CDR3 DNA follows: TGTGCCAGCAGCCCCGCGGGGGGACCAGATACGCAGTATTTT.

This clonotype was observed a few times. The chain recombines TRBV7-2 with TRBJ2-5, with 7 nucleotides matching TRBD1. This CDR3 is 16 amino acids long. The germline V gene has CDR1 SGHTA and CDR2 FQGNSA. Trimming removed 5 bases from V and 0 bases from J; junction bases left unmatched: 9. The CDR3 sequence: CASSPQTGWYQETQYF. CDR3 DNA sequence: TGTGCCAGCAGCCCCCAGACAGGGTGGTACCAAGAGACCCAGTACTTC. The full variable domain, its missing parts supplied by reference TRBV7-2 and TRBJ2-5, is GAGVSQSPSNKVTEKGKDVELRCDPISGHTALYWYRQSLGQGLEFLIYFQGNSAPDKSGLPSDRFSAERTGGSVSTLTIQRTQQEDSAVYLCASSPQTGWYQETQYFGPGTRLLVL.

The chain combines TRBV29-1 with TRBJ1-2; D ambiguous. Trimming removed 6 bases at V and 4 bases at J, with 12 bases between. CDR1 is SQVTM and CDR2 is ANQGSEA in the germline V gene. The CDR3 is 12 amino acids. CDR3: CSVGVQFYGYTF. Here the CDR3 DNA reads TGCAGCGTCGGGGTACAGTTCTATGGCTACACCTTC.

The V and J genes are TRBV10-3 and TRBJ1-1, with D unclear. The V and J ends lost 6 bases and 1 base respectively, with 9 bases between them. The CDR3 contains 13 residues. Per germline, CDR1 ENHRY and CDR2 SYGVKD. The CDR3 bases are TGTGCCATCAGGGTTCTAGGGAACACTGAAGCTTTCTTT. Its translation: CAIRVLGNTEAFF.

This clonotype has a handful of counts. The rearrangement uses TRBV6-4 and TRBJ2-1, with a weak D call TRBD2 (6 bases). The CDR3 is 13 residues long. Germline V lookup: CDR1 MRHNA, CDR2 SNTAGT. The chain's CDR3 is CDSGSRSYNEQFF. CDR3 DNA sequence: TGTGATAGCGGCAGTCGCTCCTACAATGAGCAGTTCTTC.

This rearrangement joins TRBV6-1 to TRBJ2-1; D is unclear. V was cut by 0 bases and J by 4 bases, with 10 bases left in between. Germline V lookup: CDR1 MNHNS, CDR2 SASEGT. The CDR3 runs to 15 residues. This CDR3 reads CASSEAIGRYNEQFF. CDR3 nucleotides: TGTGCCAGCAGTGAAGCAATAGGACGGTACAATGAGCAGTTCTTC.

This clonotype was seen only a few times. The chain links TRBV4-3 to TRBJ2-4; maybe TRBD2 (6 bases). The germline gives CDR1 LGHNA, CDR2 YSLEER. Deletions cut 0 bases from V and 2 bases from J, with 11 bases between. The CDR3 has 16 residues. CDR3 coding DNA: TGCGCCAGCAGCCAAGATCGGGGGAGTCCCAAAAACATTCAGTACTTC. Encoded protein: CASSQDRGSPKNIQYF.

This clonotype showed up just a few times. The chain carries TRBV7-9 and TRBJ2-1; unclear D gene. The germline gives CDR1 SEHNR, CDR2 FQNEAQ (reference sequence). There are 10 residues in the CDR3. V dropped 8 bases and J dropped 10 bases, with 9 bases sitting between them. The CDR3 nucleotides read TGTGCCAGCGGTGATCGAGAGCAGTTCTTC. Translation: CASGDREQFF.

The V gene is TRBV7-2, the J gene TRBJ2-7, with 10 nucleotides matching TRBD2. The CDR3 loop spans 16 amino acids. V lost 3 bases, J lost 3 bases, and 8 bases stayed unmatched. Germline-derived CDR1 and CDR2 are SGHTA and FQGNSA. The CDR3 DNA follows: TGTGCCAGCAGCTTCCTCCGGGCTAGCGGGGGCTACGAGCAGTACTTC. Translating gives CASSFLRASGGYEQYF.

The rearrangement joins TRBV5-1 to TRBJ1-5, with TRBD1 as a possible D gene (5 bases). Germline V CDR1 and CDR2: SGHRS, YFSETQ. CDR3 size: 15 residues. Trimming removed 4 bases from V and 6 bases from J, with 17 bases in between. The CDR3 DNA reads as TGCGCCAGCAGCGCGGACGGGGCCGGAGGTCAGCCCCAGCATTTT. It translates to CASSADGAGGQPQHF.

The chain carries TRBV6-5 and TRBJ2-7; D not resolved. The CDR3 extends over 17 amino acids. V lost 0 bases and J lost 0, with 15 bases in between. Germline V CDR1 and CDR2: MNHEY, SVGAGI. This CDR3 reads CASSYSILGGSSYEQYF. For the CDR3, the DNA is TGTGCCAGCAGTTACTCGATCCTAGGCGGAAGCTCCTACGAGCAGTACTTC.